This T cell receptor (beta chain) was sequenced for a study of blood T cell repertoires in COVID-19. Across the whole study: Italy, Spain and the United States were the sources of the convalescent and acute COVID-19 samples.

Clinical histories supplied by participants themselves formed the basis of cohort assignment. This clone was picked up a small number of times. Germline V gene data show CDR1 as MDHEN and CDR2 as SYDVKM. Unmatched junction bases numbered 13, after V lost 2 bases and J lost 3 bases. CDR3 length: 19 residues. The repertoire was sequenced with immunoSEQ multiplex PCR; TCRdb's copy has only in-frame clones and lacks some. Of around 200,000 clones listed, roughly 89% were seen once; the top ten hold approximately 10%. The rearrangement uses TRBV28 and TRBJ1-1; 12 nucleotides match TRBD1. Sequenced sample: PBMCs or T cells enriched from blood (not recorded which). This TCR derives from a man aged 18 to 35 with acute COVID-19. CDR3 sequence reads: CASSLNKWDRGRMDTEAFF. The CDR3 coding sequence is TGTGCCAGCAGTTTAAATAAGTGGGACAGGGGGCGGATGGACACTGAAGCTTTCTTT.